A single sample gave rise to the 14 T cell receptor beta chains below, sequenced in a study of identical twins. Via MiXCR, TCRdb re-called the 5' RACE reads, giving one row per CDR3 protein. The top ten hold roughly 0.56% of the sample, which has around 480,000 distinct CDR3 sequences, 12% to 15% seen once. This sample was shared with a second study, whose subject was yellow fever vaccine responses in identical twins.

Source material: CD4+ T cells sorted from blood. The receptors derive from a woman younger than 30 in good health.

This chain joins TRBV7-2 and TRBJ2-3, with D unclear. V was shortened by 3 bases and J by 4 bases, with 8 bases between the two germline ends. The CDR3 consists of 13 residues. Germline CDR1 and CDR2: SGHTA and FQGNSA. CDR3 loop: CASSFRLPDTQYF. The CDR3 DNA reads TGTGCCAGCAGCTTTAGACTCCCAGATACGCAGTATTTT. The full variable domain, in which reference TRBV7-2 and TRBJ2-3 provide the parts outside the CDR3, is GAGVSQSPSNKVTEKGKDVELRCDPISGHTALYWYRQSLGQGLEFLIYFQGNSAPDKSGLPSDRFSAERTGGSVSTLTIQRTQQEDSAVYLCASSFRLPDTQYFGPGTRLTVL.

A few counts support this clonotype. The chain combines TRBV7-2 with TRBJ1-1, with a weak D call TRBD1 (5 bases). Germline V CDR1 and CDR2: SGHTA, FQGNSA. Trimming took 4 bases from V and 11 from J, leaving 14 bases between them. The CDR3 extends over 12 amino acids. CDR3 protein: CASSSSDRGAFF. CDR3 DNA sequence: TGTGCCAGCAGCTCCTCCGACCGGGGGGCTTTCTTT.

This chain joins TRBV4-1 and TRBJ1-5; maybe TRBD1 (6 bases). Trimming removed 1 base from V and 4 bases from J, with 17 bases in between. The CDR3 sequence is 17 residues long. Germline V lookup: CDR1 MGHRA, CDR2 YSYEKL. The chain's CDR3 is CASSQVAGEGRNQPQHF. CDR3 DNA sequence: TGCGCCAGCAGCCAAGTGGCAGGGGAGGGCCGTAATCAGCCCCAGCATTTT.

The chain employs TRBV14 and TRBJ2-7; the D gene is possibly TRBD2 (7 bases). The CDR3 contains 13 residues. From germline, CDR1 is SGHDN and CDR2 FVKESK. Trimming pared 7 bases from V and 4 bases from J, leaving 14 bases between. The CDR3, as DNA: TGTGCCAGCATCCCGGGGGGCTGGTACGAGCAGTACTTC. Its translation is CASIPGGWYEQYF.

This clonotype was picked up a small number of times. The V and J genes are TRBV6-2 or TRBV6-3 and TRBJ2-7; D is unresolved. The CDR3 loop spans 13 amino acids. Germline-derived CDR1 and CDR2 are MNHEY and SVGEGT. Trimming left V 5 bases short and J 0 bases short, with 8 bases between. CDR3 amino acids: CASSTVFSYEQYF. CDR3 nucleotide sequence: TGTGCCAGCAGTACAGTCTTCTCCTACGAGCAGTACTTC.

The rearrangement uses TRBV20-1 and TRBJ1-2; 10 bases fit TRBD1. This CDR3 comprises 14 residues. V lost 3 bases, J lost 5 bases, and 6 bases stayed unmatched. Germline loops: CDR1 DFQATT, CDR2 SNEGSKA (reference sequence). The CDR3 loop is CSASPGQGPYGYTF. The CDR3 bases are TGCAGTGCTAGCCCGGGACAGGGGCCATATGGCTACACCTTC.

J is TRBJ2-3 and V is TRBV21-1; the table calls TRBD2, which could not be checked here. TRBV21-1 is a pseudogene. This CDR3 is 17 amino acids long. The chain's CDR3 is CASSKPGTSGSTDTQYF. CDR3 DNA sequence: TGTGCCAGCAGCAAACCAGGGACTAGCGGGAGCACAGATACGCAGTATTTT.

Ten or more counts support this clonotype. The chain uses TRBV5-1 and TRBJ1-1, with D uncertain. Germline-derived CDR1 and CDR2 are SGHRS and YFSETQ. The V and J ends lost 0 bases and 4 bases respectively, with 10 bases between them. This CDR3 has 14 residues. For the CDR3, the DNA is TGCGCCAGCAGCTTGGTTGGCGAGGGCACTGAAGCTTTCTTT. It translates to CASSLVGEGTEAFF.

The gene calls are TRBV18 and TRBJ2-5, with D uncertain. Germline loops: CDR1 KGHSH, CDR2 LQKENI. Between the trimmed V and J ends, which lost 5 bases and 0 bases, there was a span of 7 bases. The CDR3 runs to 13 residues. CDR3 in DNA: TGTGCCAGCTCAATGGGCGACCAAGAGACCCAGTACTTC. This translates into CASSMGDQETQYF.

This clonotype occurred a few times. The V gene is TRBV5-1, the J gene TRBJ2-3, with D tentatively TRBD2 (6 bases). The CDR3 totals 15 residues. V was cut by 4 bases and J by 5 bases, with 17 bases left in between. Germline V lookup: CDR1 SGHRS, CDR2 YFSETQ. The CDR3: CASSNSGLGGDTQYF. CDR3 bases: TGCGCCAGCAGCAATAGCGGTCTTGGGGGAGATACGCAGTATTTT.

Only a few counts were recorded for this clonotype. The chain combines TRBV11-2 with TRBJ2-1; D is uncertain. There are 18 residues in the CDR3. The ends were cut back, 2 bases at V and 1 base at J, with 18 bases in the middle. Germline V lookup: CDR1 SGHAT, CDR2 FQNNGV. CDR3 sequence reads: CASSLKVGTDPSYNEQFF. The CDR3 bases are TGTGCCAGCAGCTTAAAAGTGGGAACCGACCCTTCCTACAATGAGCAGTTCTTC.

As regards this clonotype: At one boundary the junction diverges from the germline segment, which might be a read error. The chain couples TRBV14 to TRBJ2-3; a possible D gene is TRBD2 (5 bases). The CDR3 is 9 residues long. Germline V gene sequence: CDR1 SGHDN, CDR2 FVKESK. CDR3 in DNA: TGTGCCACCGGGCCTCTAGCATTATTT. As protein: CATGPLALF. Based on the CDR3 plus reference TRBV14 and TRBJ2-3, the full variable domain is EAGVTQFPSHSVIEKGQTVTLRCDPISGHDNLYWYRRVMGKEIKFLLHFVKESKQDESGMPNNRFLAERTGGTYSTLKVQPAELEDSGVYFCATGPLALFGPGTRLTVL.

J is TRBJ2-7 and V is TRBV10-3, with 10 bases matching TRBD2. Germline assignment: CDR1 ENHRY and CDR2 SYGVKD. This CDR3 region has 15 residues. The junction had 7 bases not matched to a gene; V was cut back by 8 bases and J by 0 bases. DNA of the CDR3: TGTGCCATCTTAGCTAGCGGGGGTCTCTCCTACGAGCAGTACTTC. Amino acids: CAILASGGLSYEQYF.

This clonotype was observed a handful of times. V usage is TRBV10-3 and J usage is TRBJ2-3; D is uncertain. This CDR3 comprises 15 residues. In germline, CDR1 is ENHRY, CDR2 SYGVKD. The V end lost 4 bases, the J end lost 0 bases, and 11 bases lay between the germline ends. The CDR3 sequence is CAISGNMLSTDTQYF. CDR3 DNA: TGTGCCATCAGTGGGAACATGTTAAGCACAGATACGCAGTATTTT.